This T cell receptor beta chain was obtained from a study of blood T cell repertoires in COVID-19. The CDR3 runs to 16 residues. V trimming: 4 bases; J trimming: 6 bases; junction bases outside the gene matches: 9. Germline assignment: CDR1 SGHDN and CDR2 FVKESK. Sequencing used immunoSEQ multiplex PCR; TCRdb keeps in-frame clones, though not all of them. The sample has about 250,000 clones; 83% are singletons. This receptor was taken from a man of 80 years or more with acute or convalescent COVID-19. The chain uses TRBV14 and TRBJ2-1; 10 nucleotides match TRBD2. Sequenced material: peripheral blood. CDR3 region: CASSRPGLALTNEQFF. The CDR3 DNA reads TGTGCCAGCAGCCGGCCGGGACTAGCGCTTACCAATGAGCAGTTCTTC.